These T cell receptor beta chains were read from a single sample in a study of response to subunit inactivated influenza vaccine. One entry per CDR3 protein, called by TCRdb with MiXCR from the RT-PCR reads. The data show about 520,000 distinct CDR3 sequences, with roughly 7.6% seen just once and around 13% held by the top ten. The source was PBMCs from blood, collected around 2 years after vaccination. The receptors were sampled from a man in his fifties or sixties who received an inactivated influenza vaccine. Both conserved end residues are part of each CDR3. The order of the fields is D gene, V gene, J gene, clone size, CDR3 protein, CDR3 DNA. A D gene is named only where the DNA matches it firmly. Clone size is shown for a subset of rows, as once, few, many or a class of expanded clone.

>TRBD1|TRBV10-3|TRBJ1-5|NA
CAISGTRGTGNQPQHF
TGTGCCATCAGTGGGACGAGGGGGACAGGCAATCAGCCCCAGCATTTT
>NA|TRBV7-9|TRBJ2-7|few
CASSLIHYEQYF
TGTGCCAGCAGCTTAATTCACTACGAGCAGTACTTC
>TRBD2|TRBV5-1|TRBJ2-2|few
CASSFNSGGTGELFF
TGCGCCAGCAGCTTTAATAGCGGGGGCACCGGGGAGCTGTTTTTT
>TRBD1|TRBV28|TRBJ2-2|many
CASTIFWGQGSTGELFF
TGTGCCAGCACCATATTCTGGGGACAGGGGAGCACCGGGGAGCTGTTTTTT
>NA|TRBV7-9|TRBJ2-1|NA
CASSSTGLSYNEQFF
TGTGCCAGCAGCTCAACAGGGCTCTCCTACAATGAGCAGTTCTTC
>TRBD2|TRBV6-2/TRBV6-3|TRBJ2-1|many
CASSYPTRGTSGSISNNEQFF
TGTGCCAGCAGTTACCCCACGAGGGGGACTAGCGGGAGTATTAGCAACAATGAGCAGTTCTTC
>NA|TRBV6-2/TRBV6-3|TRBJ2-5|NA
CASSTYRGTIQETQYF
TGTGCCAGCAGTACCTACCGAGGGACCATCCAAGAGACCCAGTACTTC
>TRBD2|TRBV6-5|TRBJ2-7|NA
CASSYSGSGSYEQYF
TGTGCCAGCAGTTACTCGGGTAGCGGGAGCTACGAGCAGTACTTC
>NA|TRBV7-2|TRBJ2-5|NA
CASSLAQGWETQYF
TGTGCCAGCAGCTTAGCTCAGGGTTGGGAGACCCAGTACTTC
>NA|TRBV30|TRBJ1-5|NA
CAWSVQENQPQHF
TGTGCCTGGAGTGTACAGGAAAATCAGCCCCAGCATTTT
>TRBD1|TRBV20-1|TRBJ1-5|few
CSAPDRRQGNQPQHF
TGCAGTGCTCCTGACCGTAGACAGGGGAATCAGCCCCAGCATTTT
>TRBD1|TRBV4-1|TRBJ1-4|few
CASSQVDRGNEKLFF
TGCGCCAGCAGCCAGGTTGACAGGGGGAATGAAAAACTGTTTTTT
>NA|TRBV6-2/TRBV6-3|TRBJ1-5|many
CASRPQGGREHF
TGTGCCAGCAGACCCCAGGGAGGCAGGGAGCATTTT
>TRBD2|TRBV4-3|TRBJ2-2|NA
CASSPPPSGGASGELFF
TGCGCCAGCAGCCCCCCCCCCAGCGGGGGGGCCTCCGGGGAGCTGTTTTTT
>NA|TRBV20-1|TRBJ2-2|few
CSANPRNTGELFF
TGCAGTGCTAACCCCAGGAACACCGGGGAGCTGTTTTTT
>NA|TRBV28|TRBJ2-7|NA
CASVRSSYEQYF
TGTGCCAGCGTGAGAAGCTCCTACGAGCAGTACTTC
>TRBD1|TRBV20-1|TRBJ2-7|NA
CSARDPIGQGPHEQYF
TGCAGTGCTAGAGACCCGATCGGACAGGGTCCCCACGAGCAGTACTTC
>NA|TRBV7-2|TRBJ1-1|many
CASSLGQSRTTEAFF
TGTGCCAGCAGCTTAGGACAGAGCCGAACGACTGAAGCTTTCTTT
>NA|TRBV29-1|TRBJ1-1|NA
CSVDWTANTEAFF
TGCAGCGTCGATTGGACAGCGAACACTGAAGCTTTCTTT
>TRBD1|TRBV29-1|TRBJ1-4|few
CSVRQGQEKLFF
TGCAGCGTTAGACAGGGGCAGGAAAAACTGTTTTTT
>TRBD1|TRBV7-9|TRBJ2-3|NA
CASAPTGASDTQYF
TGTGCCAGCGCTCCGACAGGGGCGTCAGATACGCAGTATTTT
>NA|TRBV2|TRBJ1-2|many
CASSEARSPNYGYTF
TGTGCCAGCAGTGAAGCCCGGTCGCCGAACTATGGCTACACCTTC
>NA|TRBV7-8|TRBJ2-5|NA
CASSPSRAQETQYF
TGTGCCAGCAGCCCCTCCAGGGCTCAAGAGACCCAGTACTTC
>NA|TRBV28|TRBJ2-4|many
CASSSTGRPKNIQYF
TGTGCCAGCAGTTCGACAGGGAGGCCCAAAAACATTCAGTACTTC
>NA|TRBV28|TRBJ1-1|NA
CASSLSQGSWVTEAFF
TGTGCCAGCAGTTTAAGCCAGGGGTCCTGGGTCACTGAAGCTTTCTTT
>NA|TRBV2|TRBJ2-7|few
CASSVEVVSYEQYF
TGTGCCAGCAGTGTAGAAGTCGTCTCCTACGAGCAGTACTTC
>NA|TRBV5-5|TRBJ2-7|many
CASSLEGTTASSYEQYF
TGTGCCAGCAGCTTGGAAGGTACGACCGCCAGCTCCTACGAGCAGTACTTC
>TRBD2|TRBV20-1|TRBJ2-2|NA
CSARDSGSGRPANTGELFF
TGCAGTGCTAGAGATTCGGGTAGCGGGAGGCCCGCGAACACCGGGGAGCTGTTTTTT
>NA|TRBV15|TRBJ1-1|many
CATSRSDTGTAFF
TGTGCCACCAGCAGATCCGACACAGGGACAGCTTTCTTT
>TRBD1|TRBV2|TRBJ2-1|many
CASSTGQGTFF
TGTGCCAGCAGTACGGGACAGGGCACATTCTTC
>NA|TRBV4-2|TRBJ1-5|NA
CASSQDPGHNQPQHF
TGTGCCAGCAGCCAAGACCCAGGGCACAATCAGCCCCAGCATTTT
>NA|TRBV28|TRBJ1-5|many
CASSRTRWPQHF
TGTGCCAGCAGTCGGACCCGTTGGCCCCAGCATTTT
>NA|TRBV20-1|TRBJ1-5|few
CSARDPNRDQPQHF
TGCAGTGCTAGAGATCCGAACAGGGATCAGCCCCAGCATTTT
>NA|TRBV28|TRBJ1-2|few
CASTPGTYGYGYTF
TGTGCCAGCACCCCTGGGACCTACGGCTATGGCTACACCTTC
>NA|TRBV29-1|TRBJ2-1|NA
CSVVADSYNEQFF
TGCAGCGTTGTGGCCGACTCCTACAATGAGCAGTTCTTC
>TRBD1|TRBV7-9|TRBJ2-5|NA
CASSFDRGQETQYF
TGTGCCAGCAGCTTTGACAGGGGGCAAGAGACCCAGTACTTC
>NA|TRBV7-9|TRBJ1-2|many
CASSLAGTDGYTF
TGTGCCAGCAGCTTAGCAGGGACGGATGGCTACACCTTC
>NA|TRBV15|TRBJ2-2|many
CATSRDLQTTGELFF
TGTGCCACCAGCAGAGATTTGCAGACCACCGGGGAGCTGTTTTTT
>NA|TRBV2|TRBJ2-3|NA
CASRLRTDTQYF
TGTGCCAGCAGGCTCCGAACGGATACGCAGTATTTT
>TRBD2|TRBV4-3|TRBJ2-3|NA
CASSQGIASGGGDTQYF
TGCGCCAGCAGCCAAGGGATTGCTAGCGGGGGAGGAGATACGCAGTATTTT
>TRBD2|TRBV20-1|TRBJ2-1|few
CSARGGLARRHNEQFF
TGCAGTGCTAGGGGGGGACTAGCGCGACGGCACAATGAGCAGTTCTTC
>TRBD1|TRBV28|TRBJ2-7|NA
CASRGVRDRGYYEQYF
TGTGCCAGCAGGGGGGTCCGGGACAGGGGGTACTACGAGCAGTACTTC
>NA|TRBV20-1|TRBJ2-3|NA
CSARALVGRGGNTQYF
TGCAGTGCTAGGGCCCTGGTTGGGCGGGGTGGGAATACGCAGTATTTT
>NA|TRBV7-9|TRBJ2-5|few
CATGHVLQETQYF
TGTGCCACAGGACACGTTCTCCAAGAGACCCAGTACTTC
>NA|TRBV6-2/TRBV6-3|TRBJ1-6|NA
CASSYGSGSPLHF
TGTGCCAGCAGTTACGGATCAGGGTCACCCCTCCACTTT
>TRBD1|TRBV20-1|TRBJ2-7|few
CSAPPGTGGGEQYF
TGCAGTGCGCCGCCTGGGACAGGGGGTGGTGAGCAGTACTTC
>NA|TRBV29-1|TRBJ1-1|many
CSVGGTLEAFF
TGCAGCGTTGGGGGGACCCTCGAAGCTTTCTTT
>NA|TRBV12-3/TRBV12-4|TRBJ1-5|NA
CASSQDRINQPQHF
TGTGCCAGCAGCCAAGACAGAATCAATCAGCCCCAGCATTTT
>NA|TRBV5-1|TRBJ1-2|few
CASNPDPPVNYGYTF
TGCGCCAGCAACCCGGATCCGCCAGTTAACTATGGCTACACCTTC
>NA|TRBV5-1|TRBJ2-2|many
CASSSRSSKGELFF
TGCGCCAGCAGCTCCAGGTCTTCGAAGGGGGAGCTGTTTTTT
>NA|TRBV3-1|TRBJ2-2|NA
CASSQGSVRTGELFF
TGTGCCAGCAGCCAGGGTAGCGTTCGCACCGGGGAGCTGTTTTTT
>NA|TRBV2|TRBJ1-6|NA
CASTADSKASPLHF
TGTGCCAGCACTGCGGACAGTAAAGCTTCACCCCTCCACTTT
>TRBD1|TRBV9|TRBJ2-1|few
CASAGQGYNEQFF
TGTGCCAGCGCCGGACAGGGTTACAATGAGCAGTTCTTC
>NA|TRBV5-1|TRBJ2-1|many
CASSSPVERNNEQFF
TGCGCCAGCAGCTCCCCTGTCGAGCGGAACAATGAGCAGTTCTTC